Listed below are T cell receptor beta chains from one sample, sequenced in a study of blood T cell repertoires in COVID-19. Some clones are missing from TCRdb's copy, which holds only in-frame ones; the method was immunoSEQ multiplex PCR. In the table there are 190,000 or so clones, about 86% of which are singletons. Material: peripheral blood. All receptors come from a man in his fifties or sixties who had recovered from COVID-19. Both conserved end residues are part of each CDR3. Fields, in order: J gene, clone size, V gene, CDR3 protein. For some rows the clone size is stated as once, few or many, or as a class when expanded; others skip it.

J gene: TRBJ2-1; clone size: few; V gene: TRBV18; CDR3 protein: CASSPLAGENNEQFF
J gene: TRBJ1-1; clone size: .; V gene: TRBV19; CDR3 protein: CASSIGGAPMNTEAFF
J gene: TRBJ1-4; clone size: .; V gene: TRBV18; CDR3 protein: CASSPPAGSQLFF
J gene: TRBJ1-3; clone size: once; V gene: TRBV5-4; CDR3 protein: CASSTGRTNTIYF
J gene: TRBJ1-2; clone size: .; V gene: TRBV28; CDR3 protein: CASRRQGASGYTF
J gene: TRBJ1-1; clone size: .; V gene: TRBV18; CDR3 protein: CASSPDMGKAEAFF
J gene: TRBJ2-7; clone size: .; V gene: TRBV11-2; CDR3 protein: CASGFDEQYF
J gene: TRBJ1-1; clone size: .; V gene: TRBV2; CDR3 protein: CASSGQGAFF
J gene: TRBJ1-5; clone size: .; V gene: TRBV3-1/TRBV3-2; CDR3 protein: CASSQEQGKGYFQPQHF
J gene: TRBJ1-5; clone size: .; V gene: TRBV28; CDR3 protein: CASQPRYGNQPQHF
J gene: TRBJ1-1; clone size: .; V gene: TRBV10-3; CDR3 protein: CAISDGTANTEAFF
J gene: TRBJ2-1; clone size: once; V gene: TRBV3-1/TRBV3-2; CDR3 protein: CASSQGAQGGSYNEQFF
J gene: TRBJ2-2; clone size: .; V gene: TRBV5-1; CDR3 protein: CASSGTSAQNTGELFF
J gene: TRBJ2-7; clone size: .; V gene: TRBV30; CDR3 protein: CAWLSPGQSYEQYF
J gene: TRBJ1-5; clone size: .; V gene: TRBV30; CDR3 protein: CAWSVGGLNQPQHF